This entry describes one TCR beta chain. Assay used: immunoSEQ multiplex PCR; TCRdb lists only in-frame clones, some missing. The sample consists of some 63,000 clones, around 96% of them appearing once. Germline-derived CDR1 and CDR2 are SGDLS and YYNGEE. The CDR3 sequence is 14 residues long. V was shortened by 3 bases and J by 2 bases, with 11 bases between the two germline ends. These data come from a study of siplizumab effects on memory and regulatory T cells. The specimen was naive CD8+ T cells sorted from blood. This clonotype originated in a human donor in good health. V usage is TRBV9 and J usage is TRBJ1-1, with D possibly matching TRBD1 (6 bases). CDR3 DNA: TGTGCCAGCAGCGCTACGGGACAAAACACTGAAGCTTTCTTT. Translation gives CASSATGQNTEAFF.